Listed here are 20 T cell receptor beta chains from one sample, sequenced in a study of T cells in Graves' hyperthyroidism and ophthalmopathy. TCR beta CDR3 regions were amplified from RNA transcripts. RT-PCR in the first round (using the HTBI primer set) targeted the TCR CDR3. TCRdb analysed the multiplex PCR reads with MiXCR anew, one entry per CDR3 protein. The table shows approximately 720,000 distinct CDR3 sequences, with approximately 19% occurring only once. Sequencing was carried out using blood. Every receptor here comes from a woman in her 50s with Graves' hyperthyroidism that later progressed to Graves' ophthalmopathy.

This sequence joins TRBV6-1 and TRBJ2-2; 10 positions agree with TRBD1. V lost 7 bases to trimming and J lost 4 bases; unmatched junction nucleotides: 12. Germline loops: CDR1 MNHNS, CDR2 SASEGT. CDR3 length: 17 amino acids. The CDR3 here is CASTQILGQGSTGELFF. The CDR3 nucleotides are TGTGCCAGCACCCAAATCCTGGGACAGGGGAGCACCGGGGAGCTGTTTTTT.

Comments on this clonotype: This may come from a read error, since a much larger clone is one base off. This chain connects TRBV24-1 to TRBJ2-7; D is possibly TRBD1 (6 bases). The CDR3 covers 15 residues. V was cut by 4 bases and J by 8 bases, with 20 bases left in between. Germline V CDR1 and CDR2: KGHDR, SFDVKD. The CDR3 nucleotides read TGTGCCACCAGTGAAACAGGACAGCCTTGGAACCAGCAGTACTTC. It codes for CATSETGQPWNQQYF.

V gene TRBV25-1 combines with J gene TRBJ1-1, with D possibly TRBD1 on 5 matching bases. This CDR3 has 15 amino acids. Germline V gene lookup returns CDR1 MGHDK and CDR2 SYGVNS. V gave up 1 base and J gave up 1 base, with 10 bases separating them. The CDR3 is CASSEWRGRNTEAFF. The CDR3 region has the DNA TGTGCCAGCAGTGAATGGAGGGGACGGAACACTGAAGCTTTCTTT.

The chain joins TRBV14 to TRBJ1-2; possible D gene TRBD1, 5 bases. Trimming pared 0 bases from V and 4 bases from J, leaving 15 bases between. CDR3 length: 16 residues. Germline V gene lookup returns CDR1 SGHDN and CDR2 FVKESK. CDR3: CASSQDPGLSAYGYTF. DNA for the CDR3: TGTGCCAGCAGCCAAGATCCAGGGCTTTCCGCCTATGGCTACACCTTC. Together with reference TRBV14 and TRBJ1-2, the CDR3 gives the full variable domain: EAGVTQFPSHSVIEKGQTVTLRCDPISGHDNLYWYRRVMGKEIKFLLHFVKESKQDESGMPNNRFLAERTGGTYSTLKVQPAELEDSGVYFCASSQDPGLSAYGYTFGSGTRLTVV.

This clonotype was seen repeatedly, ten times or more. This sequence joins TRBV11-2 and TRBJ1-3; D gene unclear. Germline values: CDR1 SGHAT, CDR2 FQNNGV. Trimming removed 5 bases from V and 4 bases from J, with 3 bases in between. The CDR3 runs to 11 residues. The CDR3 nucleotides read TGTGCCAGCAGCGCGGGAAACACCATATATTTT. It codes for CASSAGNTIYF.

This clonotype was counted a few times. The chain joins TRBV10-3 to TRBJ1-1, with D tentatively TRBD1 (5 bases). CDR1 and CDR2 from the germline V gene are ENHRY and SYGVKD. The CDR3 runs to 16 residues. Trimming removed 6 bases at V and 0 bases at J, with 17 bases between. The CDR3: CAISNPPGQMNTEAFF. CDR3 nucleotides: TGTGCCATCAGCAACCCGCCGGGGCAAATGAACACTGAAGCTTTCTTT.

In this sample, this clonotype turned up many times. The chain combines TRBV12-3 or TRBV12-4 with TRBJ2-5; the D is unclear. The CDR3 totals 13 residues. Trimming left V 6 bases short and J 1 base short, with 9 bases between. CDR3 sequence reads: CASSSAIQETQYF. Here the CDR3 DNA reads TGTGCCAGCAGCTCTGCAATCCAAGAGACCCAGTACTTC.

The CDR3 sequence: CASSVVPFPLDRFGNTIYF. CDR3 coding DNA: TGTGCCAGCAGCGTAGTCCCCTTCCCCCTCGACAGATTTGGAAACACCATATATTTT. The V gene is TRBV9, the J gene TRBJ1-3; maybe TRBD1 (5 bases). This CDR3 has 19 amino acids. Trimming pared 0 bases from V and 3 bases from J, leaving 22 bases between. Germline CDR1 SGDLS, CDR2 YYNGEE.

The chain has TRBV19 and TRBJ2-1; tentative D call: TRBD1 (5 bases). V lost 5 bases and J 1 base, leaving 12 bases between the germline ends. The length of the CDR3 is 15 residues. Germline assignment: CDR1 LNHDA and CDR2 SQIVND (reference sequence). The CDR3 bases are TGTGCCAGTAGTGCGGACATCGGATCCTACAATGAGCAGTTCTTC. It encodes CASSADIGSYNEQFF.

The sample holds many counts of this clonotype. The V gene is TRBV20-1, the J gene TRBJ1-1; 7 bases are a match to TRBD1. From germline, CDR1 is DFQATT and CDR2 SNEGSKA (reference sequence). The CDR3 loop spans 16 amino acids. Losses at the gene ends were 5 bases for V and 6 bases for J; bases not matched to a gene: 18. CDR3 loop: CSARSGQDPMLPEAFF. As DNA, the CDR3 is TGCAGTGCTCGTTCAGGACAGGACCCGATGTTGCCTGAAGCTTTCTTT.

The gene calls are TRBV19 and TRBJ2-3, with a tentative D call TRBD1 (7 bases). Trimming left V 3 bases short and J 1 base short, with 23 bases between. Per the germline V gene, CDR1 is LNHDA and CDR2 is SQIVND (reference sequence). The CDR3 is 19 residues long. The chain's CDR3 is CASSISTRVRGAGTDTQYF. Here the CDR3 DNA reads TGTGCCAGTAGTATTTCAACTCGGGTCAGGGGGGCCGGCACAGATACGCAGTATTTT.

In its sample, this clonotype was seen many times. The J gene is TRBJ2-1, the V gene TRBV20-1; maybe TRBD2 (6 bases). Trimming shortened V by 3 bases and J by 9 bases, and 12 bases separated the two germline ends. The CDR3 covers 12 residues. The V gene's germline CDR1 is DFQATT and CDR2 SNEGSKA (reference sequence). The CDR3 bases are TGCAGTGCTAGCGGTGCGGGAACTGAGCAGTTCTTC. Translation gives CSASGAGTEQFF.

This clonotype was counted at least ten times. CDR3 nucleotides: TGTGCCAGCAGCTTACTTGGGTGGAACACTGAAGCTTTCTTT. Protein product: CASSLLGWNTEAFF. J is TRBJ1-1 and V is TRBV7-3; D is uncertain. The germline gives CDR1 SGHTA, CDR2 FQGTGA. V lost 2 bases and J lost 1, with 8 bases in between. This CDR3 spans 14 amino acids.

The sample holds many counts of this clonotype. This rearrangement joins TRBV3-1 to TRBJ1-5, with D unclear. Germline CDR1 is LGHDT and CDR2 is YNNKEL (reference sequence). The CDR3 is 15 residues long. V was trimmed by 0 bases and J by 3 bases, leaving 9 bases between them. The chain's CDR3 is CASSQDLANNQPQHF. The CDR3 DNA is TGTGCCAGCAGCCAAGATCTGGCAAACAATCAGCCCCAGCATTTT.

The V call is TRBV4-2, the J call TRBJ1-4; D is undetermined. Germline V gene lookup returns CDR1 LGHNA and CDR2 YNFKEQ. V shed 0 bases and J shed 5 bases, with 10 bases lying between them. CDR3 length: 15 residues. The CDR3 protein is CASSQDLAPNEKLFF. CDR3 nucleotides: TGTGCCAGCAGCCAAGATCTGGCACCGAATGAAAAACTGTTTTTT.

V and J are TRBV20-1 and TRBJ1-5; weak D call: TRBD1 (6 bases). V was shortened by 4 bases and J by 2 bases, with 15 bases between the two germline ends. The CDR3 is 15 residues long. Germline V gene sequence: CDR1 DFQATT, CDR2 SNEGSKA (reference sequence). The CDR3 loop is CSATGGASGNQPQHF. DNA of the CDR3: TGCAGTGCTACCGGGGGGGCTTCGGGCAATCAGCCCCAGCATTTT.

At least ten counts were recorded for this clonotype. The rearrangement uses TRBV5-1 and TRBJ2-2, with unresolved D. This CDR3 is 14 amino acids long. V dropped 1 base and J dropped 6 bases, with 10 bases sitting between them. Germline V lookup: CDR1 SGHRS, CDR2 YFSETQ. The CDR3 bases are TGCGCCAGCAGCTTGCCTTTAATCGCCGGGGAGCTGTTTTTT. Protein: CASSLPLIAGELFF.

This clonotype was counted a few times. The DNA for the CDR3 is TGTGCCAGCAGCTTAAACCCAGATACGCAGTATTTT. It encodes CASSLNPDTQYF. The rearrangement links TRBV7-9 to TRBJ2-3; no firm D call. V lost 2 bases, J lost 4 bases, and 4 bases lay in between. This CDR3 spans 12 amino acids. Germline values: CDR1 SEHNR, CDR2 FQNEAQ (reference sequence).

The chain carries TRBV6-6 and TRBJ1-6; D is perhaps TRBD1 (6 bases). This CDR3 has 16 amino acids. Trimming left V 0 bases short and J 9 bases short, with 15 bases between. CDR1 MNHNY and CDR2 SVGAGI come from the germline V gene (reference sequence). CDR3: CASSYSSGGEGSPLHF. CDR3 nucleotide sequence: TGTGCCAGCAGTTACTCGAGCGGGGGCGAAGGTTCACCCCTCCACTTT.

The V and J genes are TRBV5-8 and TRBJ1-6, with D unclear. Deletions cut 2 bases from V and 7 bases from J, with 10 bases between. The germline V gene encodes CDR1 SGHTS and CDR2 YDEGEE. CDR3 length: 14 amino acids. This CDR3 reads CASSLGRLNSPLHF. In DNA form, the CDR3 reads TGTGCCAGCAGCTTAGGCCGTCTGAATTCACCCCTCCACTTT.